This T cell receptor (beta chain) derives from a study of T cell responses to AZD1222 COVID-19 vaccine (dated by TCRdb to the early 2020s). Regarding the research as a whole: Because spike-specific TCR depth and breadth did not differ between the two schedules, AZD1222 recipients who got a second dose at roughly 4 weeks were pooled with those who got a second dose at roughly 12 weeks. TCR sequencing was performed for some 250 trial participants, of whom approximately 200 were given two doses of AZD1222 and roughly 25 were given two doses of MenACWY control vaccine. Trial participants were enrolled by age into 18-55, 56-69 and 70-plus year subgroups, with 148, 28 and 57 TCR-sequenced participants respectively. Summary of the overall study and its limitations: Reportedly, close to half of the unique spike-specific TCRs recognized epitopes lying outside the regions that are mutated in the B.1.351 and B.1.1.7 variants. Because no samples from the day 14 peak response were available, repertoires could be characterized only after the peak T cell response. The 56-69-year group was small, and its depth increase did not reach significance, likely because of low power. Participants were mostly white British, with more females than males. The authors suggested clonal diversity may have been underestimated. After two AZD1222 doses, both the breadth and the depth of spike-specific TCRs were significantly higher than at day 0 and than in MenACWY recipients. Vaccine-associated CD4 TCRs spanned the whole spike protein, with dominant responses in regions 160-218 and 743-854. Conclusions about previously exposed vaccinees are limited, since just five to seven AZD1222 recipients were seropositive for SARS-CoV-2 at baseline.

In the paper's terms, the time point label means: baseline before first vaccination. The vaccinee samples were drawn from two UK trials, COV001 and COV002, one of which was a single-blind randomized controlled phase 2/3 trial testing AZD1222 (ChAdOx1 nCoV-19) in healthy adults. For TCRbeta chain sequencing, PBMC samples were collected from trial participants at day 0 and at day 28 after the second dose. The CDR3 numbers 18 residues from cysteine through phenylalanine. The sequence is cut down to CDR3 DNA, 54 bases in frame from base 1. CDR1 SGHVS and CDR2 FNYEAQ were looked up in the germline V gene. Clipping removes 5 bases from V and 0 bases from J, with 15 as the unmatched junction base count. The CDR3 regions of human TCRbeta chains were analyzed by immunosequencing. The study's processing was this. Repertoire TCRs were checked for matches against a reference library of SARS-CoV-2-specific TCRs that had been generated using the MIRA antigen-specificity platform. Breadth was defined as the fraction of unique TCRs that were SARS-CoV-2-associated. Depth was defined as the fraction of total T cells that were SARS-CoV-2-associated. Using the MIRA data, each spike-specific TCR was mapped to the spike region that the TCR reacts to and placed in a CD4 or CD8 class. Log10-transformed breadth and depth values were compared by one-way ANOVA with Sidak's multiple comparisons tests. Held by TCRdb, this immuneACCESS table contains in-frame sequences only and omits some clones. Under half of the omission traces to an unresolved V gene where checked; the cause of the rest is unknown. The DNA was the basis for D and trimming; V, J and clone size are from that table. This sample gives 150,000 or so clones in total; roughly 87% of them show up just once. The ten largest clonotypes hold just over 5% of the sample.

This clone was recorded only once. Its antigen has not been determined. It has no much larger one-base neighbor in the sample; base qualities were not kept. The receptor was derived from an adult in good health. The rearranged segments are TRBV7-6 and TRBJ2-7; 8 bases in between match TRBD1. This specimen consisted of peripheral blood, obtained on day 0 of AZD1222 vaccination. The sequence in DNA is TGTGCCAGCAGCCCCCAACCCGGGACAGGCTGGAGCTCCTACGAGCAGTACTTC. Translation gives CASSPQPGTGWSSYEQYF. Reference TRBV7-6 and TRBJ2-7 proteins supply the regions before and after the CDR3; the full variable domain is: GAGVSQSPRYKVTKRGQDVALRCDPISGHVSLYWYRQALGQGPEFLTYFNYEAQQDKSGLPNDRFSAERPEGSISTLTIQRTEQRDSAMYRCASSPQPGTGWSSYEQYFGPGTRLTVT.